This T cell receptor beta chain comes out of a study of cytomegalovirus exposure and HLA in healthy donors. Study-wide context: Among the approximately 430 donors who were genotyped, approximately 84% fell in the genetic ancestry cluster that is associated with self-reported Caucasian donors.

This clone was detected only once. Its specificity is not known. PCR employed 60 Vbeta and 13 Jbeta primers. Method: immunoSEQ multiplex PCR; TCRdb's copy keeps in-frame clones and lacks some. The repertoire has about 140,000 clones, over 75% of them found once; the top ten carry under 5.5%. Whole-study results and caveats: The number of N-insertions in an Asian-associated ancestry cluster was reportedly below the approximately 600-donor mean in a later analysis. Generally TCR sequences proved uncommon, though certain public TCRs appeared in numerous donors.

The length of the CDR3 is 15 residues. Looked up from germline, CDR1 is LNHDA and CDR2 is SQIVND (reference sequence). The trim removed 6 bases at V and 2 bases at J, leaving 8 bases unmatched. This sequence originates from a man under 40 in good health. The chain recombines TRBV19 with TRBJ1-2, with TRBD1 matching 8 bases. What was sequenced was PBMCs. CDR3 region: CASRPWGDRNYGYTF. The CDR3 region has the DNA TGTGCCAGTAGACCCTGGGGGGACAGGAACTATGGCTACACCTTC.